The rows below give T cell receptor beta chains drawn from one sample of a study of control samples from healthy donors and cancer patients. Libraries were prepared by immunoSEQ multiplex PCR; TCRdb keeps only in-frame clonotypes and omits some of them. This table has 98,000 or so clones, around three quarters appearing once. The sample consisted of blood. These receptors originate from a woman aged 30 to 39 in good health. Both conserved end residues are part of each CDR3. Fields, in order: J gene, D gene, clone size, V gene, CDR3 protein, CDR3 DNA. D genes are given only for firm matches. A clone size is listed for some rows: how often the clone was seen (once, few, many), or a class if it is expanded.

>TRBJ2-7|.|.|TRBV19
CASSIDLGRDYEQYF
TGTGCCAGTAGTATAGATCTGGGCAGGGACTACGAGCAGTACTTC
>TRBJ1-5|TRBD1|.|TRBV6-1
CASSENRGNQPQHF
TGTGCCAGCAGTGAAAACAGGGGAAATCAGCCCCAGCATTTT
>TRBJ1-2|TRBD1|once|TRBV30
CAWSVTGVYGYTF
TGTGCCTGGAGTGTAACAGGGGTCTATGGCTACACCTTC
>TRBJ1-2|TRBD1|.|TRBV19
CASSITGVGNGYTF
TGTGCCAGTAGTATAACAGGGGTCGGGAATGGCTACACCTTC
>TRBJ2-1|TRBD1|.|TRBV24-1
CATSGQGRNEQFF
TGTGCCACCAGTGGACAGGGGCGGAATGAGCAGTTCTTC
>TRBJ1-3|TRBD1|.|TRBV12-5
CASTQGINTIYF
TGTGCTAGTACACAGGGGATAAACACCATATATTTT
>TRBJ2-3|TRBD2|few|TRBV10-3
CAISGTSGAEGTQYF
TGTGCCATCAGCGGGACTAGCGGGGCCGAGGGTACGCAGTATTTT
>TRBJ2-3|TRBD1|.|TRBV10-1
CASSDRDRVDTQYF
TGCGCCAGCAGTGACCGCGACAGGGTTGATACGCAGTATTTT
>TRBJ1-5|TRBD1|once|TRBV10-1
CASSAAGQGLGQPQHF
TGCGCCAGCAGTGCGGCGGGACAGGGGTTAGGGCAGCCCCAGCATTTT
>TRBJ2-1|.|.|TRBV5-1
CASGTAGVYNEQFF
TGCGCCAGCGGCACGGCCGGGGTCTACAATGAGCAGTTCTTC
>TRBJ2-1|TRBD2|few|TRBV9
CASSEAGTRTNEQFF
TGTGCCAGCAGCGAGGCCGGGACTAGGACCAATGAGCAGTTCTTC
>TRBJ2-5|TRBD2|.|TRBV5-6
CASSLKLAGSGKETQYF
TGTGCCAGCAGCTTGAAGTTAGCGGGGAGTGGAAAAGAGACCCAGTACTTC
>TRBJ1-1|.|few|TRBV9
CASSAGRTYEQLNTEAFF
TGTGCCAGCAGCGCTGGACGGACTTACGAGCAACTGAACACTGAAGCTTTCTTT
>TRBJ2-7|.|.|TRBV3-1/TRBV3-2
CASSQGSTVNSYEQYF
TGTGCCAGCAGCCAAGGATCGACAGTCAACTCCTACGAGCAGTACTTC
>TRBJ1-1|.|few|TRBV5-5
CASSPGVNTEAFF
TGTGCCAGCAGCCCAGGGGTCAACACTGAAGCTTTCTTT
>TRBJ1-4|.|.|TRBV7-2
CASSLAPTSTNEKLFF
TGTGCCAGCAGCTTAGCCCCGACATCAACTAATGAAAAACTGTTTTTT
>TRBJ1-5|.|.|TRBV7-2
CASSFEGSQPQHF
TGTGCCAGCAGCTTCGAAGGGAGCCAGCCCCAGCATTTT
>TRBJ1-2|.|.|TRBV4-2
CASSQGGSGLTYGYTF
TGTGCCAGCAGCCAAGGGGGGTCGGGACTCACCTATGGCTACACCTTC
>TRBJ1-2|TRBD1|.|TRBV27
CASSSKSPGQGAANYGYTF
TGTGCCAGCAGTTCTAAATCACCGGGACAGGGGGCCGCTAACTATGGCTACACCTTC
>TRBJ1-6|.|.|TRBV11-2
CASSSSDRSNSPLHF
TGTGCCAGCAGCTCTTCCGACAGGTCTAATTCACCCCTCCACTTT
>TRBJ1-2|.|.|TRBV18
CASSPRPEGYYGYTF
TGTGCCAGCTCACCTCGACCGGAGGGATACTATGGCTACACCTTC
>TRBJ2-2|TRBD1|few|TRBV5-6
CASSLAGQLNTGELFF
TGTGCCAGCAGCTTGGCGGGACAGCTGAACACCGGGGAGCTGTTTTTT
>TRBJ1-2|.|once|TRBV28
CASSFRDYGYGYTF
TGTGCCAGCAGTTTCAGGGACTACGGCTATGGCTACACCTTC